This T cell receptor (beta chain) was documented in a study of T cell responses to AZD1222 COVID-19 vaccine. The repertoire was sequenced with immunoSEQ multiplex PCR; TCRdb's copy has only in-frame clones and lacks some. The profile shows some 120,000 clones, around 92% of them singletons. The study's findings and limits: Variant regions that are unmutated are reportedly the target of nearly half of spike-specific TCRs. A mostly white British donor set with more females was recruited, and clonal diversity was possibly underestimated. Just a handful of people given AZD1222 tested seropositive at baseline.

A word on this clone: Its antigen is not identified. The DNA is omitted, as the CDR3 cannot be located on it reliably, and the CDR3 follows TCRdb's listing.

Germline V gene data show CDR1 as MNHEY and CDR2 as SMNVEV (reference sequence). From its first to its last residue, the CDR3 has 14 amino acids. This clonotype was sampled from an adult in good health. The genes are TRBV27 and TRBJ2-1; the table's D call, TRBD2, has no DNA check behind it. The sample was peripheral blood, taken on day 0 of AZD1222 vaccination. CDR3: CASSFATGTSGRFF.